This T cell receptor (beta chain) was found in a study of T cells after somatic rescue of genetic block. V was cut by 5 bases and J by 5 bases, with 13 bases left in between. CDR1 is SQVTM and CDR2 is ANQGSEA in the germline V gene. There are 13 residues in the CDR3. Sequenced by immunoSEQ multiplex PCR; TCRdb stores in-frame clones only, minus some. The sample records tens of thousands of clones, 85% to 95% being singletons. The sequence was obtained from a man aged 35-49 years. The specimen sequenced was peripheral blood mononuclear cells (PBMCs). This chain connects TRBV29-1 to TRBJ2-1; no firm D call. The CDR3 spells CSVKRANDNEQFF. DNA for the CDR3: TGCAGCGTTAAACGGGCTAATGACAATGAGCAGTTCTTC.